This T cell receptor beta chain was sequenced for a study of T cells after yellow fever vaccination. TCRdb re-called the 5' RACE reads through MiXCR, storing one row per CDR3 protein. Of a few hundred thousand distinct CDR3 sequences listed, less than 9% are singletons. Trimming left V 0 bases short and J 5 bases short, with 12 bases between. The CDR3 is 15 residues long. Germline V gene data show CDR1 as SGHRS and CDR2 as YFSETQ. This sample comprised CD4+ T cells sorted from PBMCs, obtained 15 days after the yellow fever booster vaccination. This clonotype was obtained from a man younger than 45 who received the YFV17D yellow fever vaccine. The chain has TRBV5-1 and TRBJ1-5; D unclear. The CDR3 is CASSLAGQYDQPQHF. DNA of the CDR3: TGCGCCAGCAGCTTGGCCGGGCAGTACGATCAGCCCCAGCATTTT.